This is a list of T cell receptor beta chains from one sample in a study of blood T cell repertoires in COVID-19. Here immunoSEQ multiplex PCR was the method, and the copy in TCRdb shows in-frame clones only, minus some. In the table there are 80,000 to 95,000 clones, over 80% of which are singletons. The material sequenced was peripheral blood. The receptors shown here come from a woman at least 80 years old with active or convalescent COVID-19. Each CDR3 is given without its conserved first and last residue. A D gene is named only where the DNA matches it firmly. Clone size appears in some rows only: once, few, many, or a class for an expanded clone.

V	size	D	CDR3
TRBV18	.	.	ASSPNAGDSGNTIY
TRBV3-1/TRBV3-2	.	TRBD2	ASSPRAGAYEQY
TRBV5-1	.	.	ASSLGGQAIGYT
TRBV2	few	TRBD1	ASSGTGREQY
TRBV30	once	TRBD2	AWSVTYSSGRANEQF
TRBV7-2	.	TRBD1	ASSLVGTGRYEQY
TRBV5-4	once	TRBD2	ASSLESSGWTDTQY
TRBV7-3	.	.	ASSLQGSGTEAF
TRBV5-8	.	TRBD2	ASSVSGGGTDTQY
TRBV18	.	.	ASSRASHTDTQY
TRBV30	.	.	AWTIGSYGYT
TRBV2	.	TRBD1	ASSVEQGSEAF
TRBV2	.	TRBD1	ASKPDRGNNEQF
TRBV27	.	TRBD1	ASSRTGERGYT
TRBV6-5	.	TRBD2	ASIPQGLVGEQF
TRBV4-1	.	.	ASSLHTGLGAEAF
TRBV28	.	TRBD1	ASRLRTGPTDTQY
TRBV19	.	.	ASSAGTRWAGELF
TRBV7-2	.	.	ASSLDVRLQETQY
TRBV18	.	.	ASSPALGRTRDYGYT
TRBV19	.	TRBD2	ASSIRSGGAETQY
TRBV9	.	TRBD2	ASSVALLGAGSYNEQF
TRBV3-1/TRBV3-2	.	.	ASSQLWENSPLH
TRBV19	.	.	ASSIGTIPQETQY
TRBV3-1/TRBV3-2	.	.	ASSRSQSPNYGYT
TRBV5-1	.	.	ASSFTGGAEYGYT
TRBV6-5	.	.	ATIPTGPSYEQY
TRBV23-1	.	.	ASSPKRDTAEQY
TRBV5-6	.	.	ASSLGGHLGTDTQY
TRBV5-4	.	TRBD1	ASSLATGAGNTIY
TRBV18	few	.	ASSLSPRLNSEEQF
TRBV7-9	.	.	ASGASAQETQY
TRBV27	.	.	ASSLSSGRGNTEAF
TRBV25-1	.	.	ASSGPLVQPQH
TRBV5-1	.	TRBD2	ASSVSGGAQETQY
TRBV7-2	.	TRBD1	ASSVDLAGGISYEQY
TRBV6-5	.	.	ASSKGVNYGYT
TRBV7-8	once	TRBD1	ASSLVRGRGYGYT
TRBV19	once	TRBD1	ASKTAGRGLTETQY
TRBV3-1/TRBV3-2	few	.	ASSQPQAGRRDIQY
TRBV3-1/TRBV3-2	.	TRBD1	ASSFNPDRGETQY